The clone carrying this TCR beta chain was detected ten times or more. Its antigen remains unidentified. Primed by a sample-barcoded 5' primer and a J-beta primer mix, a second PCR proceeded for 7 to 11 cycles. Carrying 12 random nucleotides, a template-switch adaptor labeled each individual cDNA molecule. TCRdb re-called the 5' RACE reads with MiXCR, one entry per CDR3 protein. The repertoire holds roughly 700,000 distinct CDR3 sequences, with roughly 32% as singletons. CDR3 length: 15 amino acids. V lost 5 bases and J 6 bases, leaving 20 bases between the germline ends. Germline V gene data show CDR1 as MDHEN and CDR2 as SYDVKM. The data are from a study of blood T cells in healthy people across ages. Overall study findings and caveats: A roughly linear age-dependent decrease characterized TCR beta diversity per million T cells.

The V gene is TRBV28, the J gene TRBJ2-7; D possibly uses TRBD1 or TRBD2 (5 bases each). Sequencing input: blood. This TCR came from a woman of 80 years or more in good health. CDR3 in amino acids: CASSVPGQGGSEQYF. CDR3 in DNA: TGTGCCAGCAGTGTACCCGGGCAGGGTGGGAGCGAGCAGTACTTC.